The 21 T cell receptor beta chains in this list originate from one sample, sequenced in a study of shared clonotypes between healthy human individuals. The repertoire was sequenced with immunoSEQ multiplex PCR; TCRdb's copy has only in-frame clones and lacks some. This sample has fewer than 550,000 clones, with 60% to 80% found just once. The specimen sequenced was PBMCs. These receptors all come from a woman in her forties in good health. Some clones in this sample may be carry-over from other donors' samples.

The V gene is TRBV4-2, the J gene TRBJ2-5; 10 bases are shared with TRBD2. This CDR3 spans 16 amino acids. With 4 bases clipped from V and 3 bases from J, the junction kept 8 bases outside the gene matches. Germline assignment: CDR1 LGHNA and CDR2 YNFKEQ. The DNA of the CDR3 is TGTGCCAGCAGCCCAGGGACTAGCGCAGTCGAAGAGACCCAGTACTTC. It translates to CASSPGTSAVEETQYF.

The chain uses TRBV6-5 and TRBJ1-4, with D unresolved. Germline V gene lookup returns CDR1 MNHEY and CDR2 SVGAGI. The V end was cut by 0 bases, the J end by 5 bases, with 7 bases between. This CDR3 spans 14 amino acids. DNA of the CDR3: TGTGCCAGCAGTTACTCGACGGGAAATGAAAAACTGTTTTTT. It yields the protein CASSYSTGNEKLFF.

J is TRBJ2-5 and V is TRBV7-9; TRBD2 might be the D (6 bases). This CDR3 has 14 residues. V gave up 1 base and J gave up 7 bases, with 13 bases separating them. Germline-derived CDR1 and CDR2 are SEHNR and FQNEAQ (reference sequence). The CDR3: CASSLGGDFATQYF. The CDR3 DNA reads as TGTGCCAGCAGCTTAGGAGGGGACTTCGCGACCCAGTACTTC. The whole variable domain, filled in from reference TRBV7-9 and TRBJ2-5, reads DTGVSQNPRHKITKRGQNVTFRCDPISEHNRLYWYRQTLGQGPEFLTYFQNEAQLEKSRLLSDRFSAERPKGSFSTLEIQRTEQGDSAMYLCASSLGGDFATQYFGPGTRLLVL.

V and J are TRBV7-9 and TRBJ2-1, with a tentative D call TRBD1 (6 bases). Germline V gives CDR1 SEHNR, CDR2 FQNEAQ (reference sequence). The CDR3 sequence is 15 residues long. Between the trimmed V and J ends, which lost 1 base and 0 bases, there was a span of 7 bases. This CDR3 is CASSLGQASYNEQFF. CDR3 in DNA: TGTGCCAGCAGCTTAGGACAGGCCTCCTACAATGAGCAGTTCTTC.

The table lists this clone with a few counts. The CDR3, as DNA: TGTGCCAGCAGCCGCGTGACCGAATTTGAAGCTTTCTTT. Translation: CASSRVTEFEAFF. The rearrangement joins TRBV7-9 to TRBJ1-1, with D uncertain. CDR1 SEHNR and CDR2 FQNEAQ come from the germline V gene (reference sequence). This CDR3 has 13 residues. Between the trimmed V and J ends, which lost 5 bases and 7 bases, there was a span of 14 bases.

The V call is TRBV27, the J call TRBJ2-1, with 9 bases lining up with TRBD1. The CDR3 sequence is 14 residues long. Germline V gives CDR1 MNHEY, CDR2 SMNVEV (reference sequence). The trim removed 1 base at V and 8 bases at J, leaving 3 bases unmatched. CDR3: CASSLYNRGHEQFF. CDR3 coding DNA: TGTGCCAGCAGTTTATATAACAGGGGGCATGAGCAGTTCTTC.

V and J are TRBV11-2 and TRBJ2-7, with 7 bases that match TRBD1. Unmatched junction bases numbered 6, after V lost 4 bases and J lost 0 bases. Per germline, CDR1 SGHAT and CDR2 FQNNGV. The CDR3 covers 15 residues. This CDR3 is CASSSAGGVSYEQYF. For the CDR3, the DNA is TGTGCCAGCAGCTCAGCAGGGGGAGTCTCCTACGAGCAGTACTTC.

The chain combines TRBV19 with TRBJ1-2, with D tentatively TRBD1 (5 bases). Germline V gene lookup returns CDR1 LNHDA and CDR2 SQIVND (reference sequence). There are 15 residues in the CDR3. V shed 2 bases and J shed 0 bases, with 10 bases lying between them. The CDR3 region has the DNA TGTGCCAGTAGTATAAAAGTGGGACCTAACTATGGCTACACCTTC. Translating gives CASSIKVGPNYGYTF.

In this sample, this clone turned up once. The chain couples TRBV7-8 to TRBJ2-7; D perhaps matches TRBD1 (8 bases). Germline V gene lookup returns CDR1 SGHVS and CDR2 FQNEAQ. Trimming left V 4 bases short and J 5 bases short, with 21 bases between. The CDR3 contains 16 residues. The DNA for the CDR3 is TGTGCCAGCAGCTCGTTCCGCGGGGGACAGGTCCACGAGCAGTACTTC. Protein sequence: CASSSFRGGQVHEQYF.

This sequence joins TRBV6-5 and TRBJ2-6; 8 bases line up with TRBD2. The V segment lost 4 bases and the J segment 3 bases; nucleotides outside the gene matches: 5. The germline gives CDR1 MNHEY, CDR2 SVGAGI. CDR3 length: 16 amino acids. The CDR3 coding sequence is TGTGCCAGCAGTTCGCGGGGGGCGGATGGGGCCAACGTCCTGACTTTC. Translating gives CASSSRGADGANVLTF.

As regards this clone: This may be a read error, as it is one base from a much larger clone. Additional DNA sequences in this sample encode the identical CDR3. The chain links TRBV2 to TRBJ2-7, with no clear D. Germline CDR1 SNHLY, CDR2 FYNNEI. CDR3 size: 11 residues. The germline V and J ends were trimmed by 4 bases and 2 bases, with 3 bases remaining between them. This CDR3 is CASSVTYEQYF. The CDR3 DNA follows: TGTGCCAGCAGTGTAACCTACGAGCAGTACTTC.

This clone is a singleton in its sample. The rearrangement links TRBV2 to TRBJ2-5, with 9 positions matching TRBD2. Germline V CDR1 and CDR2: SNHLY, FYNNEI. This CDR3 is 14 amino acids long. The V and J ends lost 4 bases and 4 bases, in that order; junction bases with no gene match: 4. Here the CDR3 DNA reads TGTGCCAGCAGTGTTGATAGCGGGGGAGAGACCCAGTACTTC. Encoded protein: CASSVDSGGETQYF.

The chain links TRBV28 to TRBJ1-5, with 7 positions matching TRBD1. Germline loops: CDR1 MDHEN, CDR2 SYDVKM. The CDR3 totals 14 residues. With 6 bases clipped from V and 5 bases from J, the junction kept 7 bases outside the gene matches. CDR3 DNA sequence: TGTGCCAGCAGGGCCGGGACAGCTCATCAGCCCCAGCATTTT. Encoded protein: CASRAGTAHQPQHF.

As to this clone: The junction departs from germline at one end; a sequencing error may be responsible. The CDR3 spells CASSVSGEPFF. The CDR3, as DNA: TGTGCCAGCAGTGTTTCCGGGGAGCCGTTTTTT. V gene TRBV2 combines with J gene TRBJ2-2, with D maybe TRBD2 (5 bases). This CDR3 contains 11 residues. Germline loops: CDR1 SNHLY, CDR2 FYNNEI. Full variable domain (outside the CDR3, taken from reference TRBV2 and TRBJ2-2): EPEVTQTPSHQVTQMGQEVILRCVPISNHLYFYWYRQILGQKVEFLVSFYNNEISEKSEIFDDQFSVERPDGSNFTLKIRSTKLEDSAMYFCASSVSGEPFFGEGSRLTVL.

This chain uses TRBV7-2 with TRBJ2-7; 9 nucleotides agree with TRBD1. V shed 6 bases and J 6 bases; nucleotides not matched to a gene: 9. Germline V CDR1 and CDR2: SGHTA, FQGNSA. CDR3 size: 14 residues. This chain's CDR3 is CASRKGDREGEQYF. The CDR3 DNA sequence: TGTGCCAGCAGAAAGGGGGACAGGGAGGGCGAGCAGTACTTC.

In its sample, this clone was seen once. The CDR3 protein is CASSRTSGKYNEQFF. The CDR3 DNA sequence: TGTGCCAGCAGTCGGACTAGCGGCAAATACAATGAGCAGTTCTTC. The chain has TRBV2 and TRBJ2-1; 10 nucleotides match TRBD2. The CDR3 loop spans 15 amino acids. The ends lost 5 bases at V and 4 bases at J; junction bases unmatched: 5. Germline CDR1 SNHLY, CDR2 FYNNEI.

This clone was detected only once. The J gene is TRBJ2-3, the V gene TRBV10-2, with D unclear. The V gene lost 2 bases and the J gene lost 0 bases, with 12 bases spanning the gap. The CDR3 is 16 residues long. Germline V CDR1 and CDR2: WSHSY, SAAADI. CDR3 sequence: CASSEPRPYSTDTQYF. The CDR3 coding sequence is TGCGCCAGCAGTGAGCCCCGACCCTATAGCACAGATACGCAGTATTTT.

As to this clone: Relative to the germline gene, one junction end is altered; a read error may explain this. V gene TRBV11-2 combines with J gene TRBJ2-7; a weak D match, TRBD2 (6 bases). Germline V gene sequence: CDR1 SGHAT, CDR2 FQNNGV. The CDR3 consists of 16 residues. The CDR3 here is CASSLDRAGGTGEQHF. The CDR3 nucleotides read TGTGCCAGCAGCTTAGATAGGGCTGGCGGGACGGGCGAGCAGCACTTC.

The chain combines TRBV7-8 with TRBJ2-5; D uncertain. V was clipped by 1 base and J by 2 bases, with 2 bases between them. Looked up from germline, CDR1 is SGHVS and CDR2 is FQNEAQ. CDR3 length equals 12 residues. In DNA, the CDR3 is TGTGCCAGCAGCTTAGGGCAAGAGACCCAGTACTTC. Amino acid sequence: CASSLGQETQYF.

The chain joins TRBV11-2 to TRBJ2-1; the D is unclear. CDR1 SGHAT and CDR2 FQNNGV come from the germline V gene. Trimming shortened V by 3 bases and J by 4 bases, and 13 bases separated the two germline ends. This CDR3 spans 15 amino acids. The CDR3 loop is CASSFLRGRYNEQFF. In DNA form, the CDR3 reads TGTGCCAGCAGCTTTTTGAGAGGACGTTACAATGAGCAGTTCTTC. Supplemented by reference TRBV11-2 and TRBJ2-1, the full variable domain reads EAGVAQSPRYKIIEKRQSVAFWCNPISGHATLYWYQQILGQGPKLLIQFQNNGVVDDSQLPKDRFSAERLKGVDSTLKIQPAKLEDSAVYLCASSFLRGRYNEQFFGPGTRLTVL.

The gene calls are TRBV7-7 and TRBJ2-2, with TRBD2 matching 9 bases. Germline lookup yields CDR1 SSHAT and CDR2 FNYEAQ (reference sequence). The CDR3 has 18 residues. The V and J ends lost 5 bases and 0 bases, in that order; junction bases with no gene match: 10. CDR3 region: CASSPGRTSVTNTGELFF. DNA for the CDR3: TGTGCCAGCAGCCCAGGGAGGACTAGCGTCACGAACACCGGGGAGCTGTTTTTT.